These 23 T cell receptor beta chains were sequenced from one sample in a study of control samples from healthy donors and cancer patients. Generated by immunoSEQ multiplex PCR, the TCRdb table keeps only in-frame clones and is missing some. The listing records approximately 190,000 clones. The sample comprised blood. Every receptor here comes from a woman aged 25-40 years in good health.

The rearrangement uses TRBV10-3 and TRBJ1-3, with 9 bases that match TRBD1. Germline CDR1 and CDR2: ENHRY and SYGVKD. The CDR3 sequence is 15 residues long. V lost 2 bases, J lost 6 bases, and 5 bases stayed unmatched. CDR3 sequence (DNA): TGTGCCATCAGTGAGCCAACAGGGGGCGAAAACACCATATATTTT. Translation gives CAISEPTGGENTIYF.

The chain has TRBV4-2 and TRBJ2-2, with D unresolved. This CDR3 is built from 13 residues. Germline assignment: CDR1 LGHNA and CDR2 YNFKEQ. The germline V and J ends were trimmed by 3 bases and 7 bases, with 9 bases remaining between them. The CDR3, as DNA: TGTGCCAGCAGCCAGCCCCGCGGCGGGGAGCTGTTTTTT. Translation gives CASSQPRGGELFF.

The chain couples TRBV28 to TRBJ2-3; possible D gene TRBD1, 6 bases. CDR3 length: 16 amino acids. The germline V and J ends were trimmed by 3 bases and 2 bases, with 15 bases remaining between them. The V gene's germline CDR1 is MDHEN and CDR2 SYDVKM. The CDR3 loop reads CASSFREDRSTDTQYF. The CDR3 DNA is TGTGCCAGCAGTTTCCGTGAGGACAGATCCACAGATACGCAGTATTTT.

The genes are TRBV14 and TRBJ1-1; D unclear. The CDR3 is made up of 13 amino acids. The V and J ends lost 7 bases and 0 bases respectively, with 9 bases between them. Germline V gene data show CDR1 as SGHDN and CDR2 as FVKESK. In DNA form, the CDR3 reads TGTGCCAGCAAGATAGGGCTGAACACTGAAGCTTTCTTT. Translating gives CASKIGLNTEAFF. The variable domain in full, completed from reference TRBV14 and TRBJ1-1, reads EAGVTQFPSHSVIEKGQTVTLRCDPISGHDNLYWYRRVMGKEIKFLLHFVKESKQDESGMPNNRFLAERTGGTYSTLKVQPAELEDSGVYFCASKIGLNTEAFFGQGTRLTVV.

The chain recombines TRBV2 with TRBJ1-5; D not certain. The CDR3 extends over 13 amino acids. The V end was cut by 3 bases, the J end by 5 bases, with 8 bases between. CDR1 SNHLY and CDR2 FYNNEI come from the germline V gene. CDR3 bases: TGTGCCAGCAGTGATCTAATAGATCAGCCCCAGCATTTT. It specifies CASSDLIDQPQHF.

This chain connects TRBV5-6 to TRBJ2-3, with 7 bases fitting TRBD2. Germline lookup yields CDR1 SGHDT and CDR2 YYEEEE. The CDR3 is made up of 15 amino acids. V lost 4 bases, J lost 4 bases, and 9 bases stayed unmatched. DNA for the CDR3: TGTGCCAGCAGCATAGAGGAGGGAGGGGCAGATACGCAGTATTTT. Residues: CASSIEEGGADTQYF.

The rearrangement joins TRBV5-1 to TRBJ2-7; 11 bases map to TRBD2. There are 14 residues in the CDR3. The junction had 3 bases not matched to a gene; V was cut back by 2 bases and J by 5 bases. From germline, CDR1 is SGHRS and CDR2 YFSETQ. The CDR3 DNA reads as TGCGCCAGCAGCTTTACTAGCGGGGGAAACGAGCAGTACTTC. Translation: CASSFTSGGNEQYF.

The chain joins TRBV2 to TRBJ1-1; D not resolved. Germline CDR1 reads SNHLY; CDR2 reads FYNNEI. Deletions cut 4 bases from V and 3 bases from J, with 12 bases between. The CDR3 consists of 14 residues. CDR3 bases: TGTGCCAGCAGTGCTTGGGAAGAAGACACTGAAGCTTTCTTT. Amino acids: CASSAWEEDTEAFF.

The rearrangement joins TRBV6-2 or TRBV6-3 to TRBJ2-3; D unclear. CDR1 is MNHEY and CDR2 is SVGEGT in the germline V gene. The germline V and J ends were trimmed by 4 bases and 8 bases, with 10 bases remaining between them. There are 12 residues in the CDR3. For the CDR3, the DNA is TGTGCCAGCAGTTTTAAAGAATTTACGCAGTATTTT. Its translation is CASSFKEFTQYF.

This sequence joins TRBV5-1 and TRBJ2-3; maybe TRBD1 (5 bases). V was cut by 8 bases and J by 2 bases, with 12 bases left in between. The germline V gene encodes CDR1 SGHRS and CDR2 YFSETQ. This CDR3 comprises 13 residues. The CDR3 DNA is TGCGCCAGTGGGGCAGCAAACACAGATACGCAGTATTTT. It is translated as CASGAANTDTQYF.

CDR3 amino acids: CASSQDWGNYEQYF. CDR3 DNA sequence: TGCGCCAGCAGCCAAGATTGGGGGAACTACGAGCAGTACTTC. The chain employs TRBV4-1 and TRBJ2-7; perhaps D is TRBD1 or TRBD2 (5 bases each). Deletions cut 0 bases from V and 3 bases from J, with 9 bases between. The CDR3 is made up of 14 amino acids. Germline V gives CDR1 MGHRA, CDR2 YSYEKL.

V and J are TRBV7-3 and TRBJ1-4, with D unclear. With 5 bases removed from V and 2 bases from J, the gap between germline ends came to 9 bases. This CDR3 has 14 residues. Germline assignment: CDR1 SGHTA and CDR2 FQGTGA. The CDR3 reads CASSLTSTNEKLFF. The DNA for the CDR3 is TGTGCCAGCAGCCTGACAAGCACTAATGAAAAACTGTTTTTT.

This chain links TRBV6-4 with TRBJ2-3; possibly TRBD1 or TRBD2 for D (5 bases each). The V end was cut by 4 bases, the J end by 2 bases, with 13 bases between. The CDR3 is 15 amino acids. Germline V gives CDR1 MRHNA, CDR2 SNTAGT. The CDR3 here is CASSGGNASTDTQYF. For the CDR3, the DNA is TGTGCCAGCAGTGGGGGGAACGCGTCCACAGATACGCAGTATTTT.

V usage is TRBV5-1 and J usage is TRBJ1-1; D perhaps matches TRBD1 (5 bases). The V end lost 0 bases, the J end lost 7 bases, and 10 bases lay between the germline ends. This CDR3 spans 13 amino acids. CDR1 is SGHRS and CDR2 is YFSETQ in the germline V gene. The DNA for the CDR3 is TGCGCCAGCAGCTTGGTCCGGGACGGTGAAGCTTTCTTT. It yields the protein CASSLVRDGEAFF.

The V call is TRBV5-1, the J call TRBJ2-6; D gene ambiguous. Germline V gene sequence: CDR1 SGHRS, CDR2 YFSETQ. The V end lost 6 bases, the J end lost 0 bases, and 10 bases lay between the germline ends. The CDR3 covers 15 residues. CDR3 sequence (DNA): TGCGCCAGCACTCCTCAAGTCTCTGGGGCCAACGTCCTGACTTTC. It yields the protein CASTPQVSGANVLTF. Based on the CDR3 plus reference TRBV5-1 and TRBJ2-6, the full variable domain is KAGVTQTPRYLIKTRGQQVTLSCSPISGHRSVSWYQQTPGQGLQFLFEYFSETQRNKGNFPGRFSGRQFSNSRSEMNVSTLELGDSALYLCASTPQVSGANVLTFGAGSRLTVL.

Here the CDR3 DNA reads TGTGCCAGCAGTTTGGAGTATGGCTACACCTTC. This sequence encodes CASSLEYGYTF. The V call is TRBV28, the J call TRBJ1-2; D is unresolved. The ends were cut back, 3 bases at V and 5 bases at J, with 4 bases in the middle. Germline V CDR1 and CDR2: MDHEN, SYDVKM. The CDR3 covers 11 residues.

CDR3 in amino acids: CASSYGTGRGEKLFF. In nucleotides, the CDR3 is TGTGCCAGCAGTTACGGGACAGGAAGAGGTGAAAAACTGTTTTTT. The J gene is TRBJ1-4, the V gene TRBV6-5; TRBD1 agrees at 8 bases. The CDR3 contains 15 residues. The germline V gene has CDR1 MNHEY and CDR2 SVGAGI. After removal of 2 bases from V and 7 bases from J, the junction contained 6 bases not matched to a gene.

This chain uses TRBV30 with TRBJ2-5, with D perhaps matching TRBD2 (6 bases). Germline CDR1 GTSNPN, CDR2 SVGIG (reference sequence). V was trimmed by 1 base and J by 4 bases, leaving 7 bases between them. The CDR3 has 12 residues. Written as DNA, the CDR3 is TGTGCCTGGAGTGACGGGGGAGAGACCCAGTACTTC. Encoded protein: CAWSDGGETQYF.

The rearrangement links TRBV5-4 to TRBJ1-6; 7 bases match TRBD1. Germline loops: CDR1 SGHNT, CDR2 YYREEE (reference sequence). CDR3 length: 16 residues. J was trimmed by 7 bases and V by 1 base; bases with no gene match: 8. The DNA of the CDR3 is TGTGCCAGCAGCTTGAGTCGTGGCAGGGGGAATTCACCCCTCCACTTT. It is translated as CASSLSRGRGNSPLHF.

V usage is TRBV5-1 and J usage is TRBJ1-2, with 8 bases fitting TRBD1. After removal of 4 bases from V and 6 bases from J, the junction contained 5 bases not matched to a gene. CDR1 and CDR2 (germline): SGHRS, YFSETQ. There are 13 residues in the CDR3. CDR3 in DNA: TGCGCCAGCAGCCCGACAGGGGTGGATGGCTACACCTTC. It encodes CASSPTGVDGYTF. Using reference TRBV5-1 and TRBJ1-2 for the parts outside the CDR3, the full variable domain is KAGVTQTPRYLIKTRGQQVTLSCSPISGHRSVSWYQQTPGQGLQFLFEYFSETQRNKGNFPGRFSGRQFSNSRSEMNVSTLELGDSALYLCASSPTGVDGYTFGSGTRLTVV.

V usage is TRBV4-3 and J usage is TRBJ2-7; no reliable D call. V lost 4 bases and J lost 3, with 10 bases in between. Germline lookup yields CDR1 LGHNA and CDR2 YSLEER. This CDR3 is built from 13 residues. The CDR3 region has the DNA TGCGCCAGCAGCCCCGGACGAGGCTACGAGCAGTACTTC. It specifies CASSPGRGYEQYF.

The CDR3 reads CASSPGQGNSPLHF. CDR3 DNA sequence: TGTGCCAGCAGTCCGGGACAGGGTAATTCACCCCTCCACTTT. The rearrangement uses TRBV6-6 and TRBJ1-6, with 9 positions matching TRBD1. The germline CDR1 and CDR2 sequences are MNHNY and SVGAGI (reference sequence). Trimming took 5 bases from V and 6 from J; bases not matched to a gene: 2. The CDR3 totals 14 residues.

The chain is built from TRBV19 and TRBJ1-2; D gene ambiguous. V shed 2 bases and J shed 6 bases, with 13 bases lying between them. Germline lookup yields CDR1 LNHDA and CDR2 SQIVND (reference sequence). The CDR3 totals 14 residues. DNA for the CDR3: TGTGCCAGTAGTATAAATGGACGCTCAGATGGCTACACCTTC. It specifies CASSINGRSDGYTF.